Listed below are T cell receptor beta chains from one sample, sequenced in a study of shared T cell receptors in the human thymus. Repertoires were generated with immunoSEQ multiplex PCR, while TCRdb's copy carries only in-frame clones and drops some. The sample shows 540,000 or so clones, 70% to 80% of them seen only once. These data also featured in a second study, about human thymus T cells.

Material: thymocytes. These receptors originate from a boy younger than two with a congenital heart defect. The CDR3 runs from the conserved cysteine through the conserved F or W. A D gene is named only where the DNA matches it firmly. Part of the rows lack a size; the others show once, few, many or a class for expanded clones.

size: .
D: .
J: TRBJ1-2
V: TRBV12-5
CDR3: CASGLGGFYGYTF
DNA: TGTGCTAGTGGTTTGGGGGGCTTCTATGGCTACACCTTC

size: .
D: .
J: TRBJ2-5
V: TRBV29-1
CDR3: CSVEIQGSTRETQYF
DNA: TGCAGCGTTGAAATACAGGGCAGCACAAGGGAGACCCAGTACTTC

size: .
D: .
J: TRBJ1-4
V: TRBV10-2
CDR3: CASRKPPDEKLFF
DNA: TGCGCCAGCCGAAAGCCGCCCGATGAAAAACTGTTTTTT

size: .
D: .
J: TRBJ1-4
V: TRBV30
CDR3: CASRRPGGEKLFF
DNA: TGTGCCTCTCGAAGGCCCGGGGGTGAAAAACTGTTTTTT

size: .
D: TRBD1
J: TRBJ2-7
V: TRBV27
CDR3: CASMTGTGNQNEQYF
DNA: TGTGCCAGCATGACCGGGACAGGGAACCAGAACGAGCAGTACTTC

size: .
D: TRBD2
J: TRBJ2-1
V: TRBV5-1
CDR3: CASSLVQLAGTYNEQFF
DNA: TGCGCCAGCAGCTTGGTCCAACTAGCGGGCACCTACAATGAGCAGTTCTTC

size: .
D: TRBD2
J: TRBJ2-2
V: TRBV10-3
CDR3: CAISPSGTSGSSGELFF
DNA: TGTGCCATCAGCCCTTCCGGGACTAGCGGGTCAAGCGGGGAGCTGTTTTTT

size: .
D: TRBD1
J: TRBJ2-7
V: TRBV18
CDR3: CASSPRTGPPYEQYF
DNA: TGTGCCAGCTCACCTCGGACAGGGCCACCCTACGAGCAGTACTTC

size: once
D: .
J: TRBJ2-1
V: TRBV4-1
CDR3: CASSQGNYGYNEQFF
DNA: TGCGCCAGCAGCCAAGGAAATTACGGGTACAATGAGCAGTTCTTC

size: .
D: TRBD1
J: TRBJ1-4
V: TRBV5-1
CDR3: CASSPDPGQGNTTNEKLFF
DNA: TGCGCCAGCAGCCCCGATCCCGGACAGGGGAACACAACTAATGAAAAACTGTTTTTT

size: few
D: .
J: TRBJ2-3
V: TRBV4-3
CDR3: CASRQDSGTTDTQYF
DNA: TGCGCCAGCAGGCAAGATAGCGGTACCACAGATACGCAGTATTTT

size: once
D: .
J: TRBJ1-1
V: TRBV4-1
CDR3: CASSQGGTMRMNTEAFF
DNA: TGCGCCAGCAGCCAAGGGGGGACAATGAGGATGAACACTGAAGCTTTCTTT

size: .
D: TRBD2
J: TRBJ2-5
V: TRBV4-3
CDR3: CASSQASGRGETQYF
DNA: TGCGCCAGCAGCCAAGCAAGCGGGAGAGGGGAGACCCAGTACTTC

size: .
D: TRBD1
J: TRBJ2-7
V: TRBV11-2
CDR3: CASSLDGVAQGAEQYF
DNA: TGTGCCAGCAGCTTAGATGGAGTTGCGCAGGGGGCCGAGCAGTACTTC

size: .
D: .
J: TRBJ1-5
V: TRBV14
CDR3: CASSRPGEDQPQHF
DNA: TGTGCCAGCAGCCGTCCGGGAGAGGATCAGCCCCAGCATTTT

size: few
D: TRBD1
J: TRBJ1-1
V: TRBV28
CDR3: CASRPPGQAGPEAFF
DNA: TGTGCCAGCAGACCCCCTGGACAGGCCGGTCCTGAAGCTTTCTTT

size: .
D: .
J: TRBJ2-3
V: TRBV29-1
CDR3: CSVAERRSTDTQYF
DNA: TGCAGCGTCGCGGAGAGGCGGAGCACAGATACGCAGTATTTT

size: few
D: TRBD2
J: TRBJ2-7
V: TRBV5-4
CDR3: CASSPGLAGDEQYF
DNA: TGTGCCAGCAGCCCCGGACTAGCGGGAGACGAGCAGTACTTC

size: .
D: .
J: TRBJ2-7
V: TRBV23-1
CDR3: CASSHPRAMGEQYF
DNA: TGCGCCAGCAGTCACCCCAGGGCGATGGGCGAGCAGTACTTC

size: .
D: .
J: TRBJ1-3
V: TRBV25-1
CDR3: CASSPHGGGSGNTIYF
DNA: TGTGCCAGCAGTCCACATGGTGGGGGCTCGGGAAACACCATATATTTT

size: few
D: .
J: TRBJ1-2
V: TRBV6-1
CDR3: CASSEMAYTF
DNA: TGTGCCAGCAGTGAAATGGCCTACACCTTC